The next 9 T cell receptor beta chains were all read from a single sample in a study of T cells after posttransplantation cyclophosphamide. Control samples came 1 year after myeloablative marrow transplants with methotrexate plus calcineurin inhibitor. The protocol was immunoSEQ multiplex PCR, while the TCRdb copy is restricted to in-frame clones and leaves out a portion. The data contain about 24,000 clones, approximately 88% of them singletons. The material sequenced was PBMCs, taken after an allogeneic stem cell transplant with a calcineurin inhibitor and methotrexate. The receptors shown here come from a female patient in her 50s who received an allogeneic stem cell transplant from an unrelated donor, was CMV-positive, and had chronic GVHD only. T cells may partly derive from the graft donor.

V is TRBV9 and J is TRBJ2-7; 8 bases line up with TRBD2. The CDR3 is 15 amino acids. CDR1 SGDLS and CDR2 YYNGEE come from the germline V gene. The V and J ends lost 0 bases and 10 bases, in that order; junction bases with no gene match: 12. CDR3: CASSVAQAGDLVQYF. CDR3 nucleotide sequence: TGTGCCAGCAGCGTAGCCCAAGCGGGAGACCTGGTACAGTACTTC.

The J gene is TRBJ1-2, the V gene TRBV28; 10 nucleotides align to TRBD1. The CDR3 has 16 residues. V was clipped by 5 bases and J by 7 bases; unmatched bases: 13. Germline V CDR1 and CDR2: MDHEN, SYDVKM. DNA of the CDR3: TGTGCCAGCAGTGTTCCAGCGACCGGGACAGGGGTTGGCTACACCTTC. Translation gives CASSVPATGTGVGYTF.

This sequence joins TRBV6-6 and TRBJ2-7; 7 positions agree with TRBD1. From germline, CDR1 is MNHNY and CDR2 SVGAGI (reference sequence). The trim removed 5 bases at V and 3 bases at J, leaving 10 bases unmatched. The CDR3 is made up of 15 amino acids. The CDR3 DNA reads as TGTGCCAGCAGTCCACTGGACAGGTTGATCTACGAGCAGTACTTC. Translating gives CASSPLDRLIYEQYF.

The chain combines TRBV28 with TRBJ2-2; weak D call: TRBD2 (6 bases). V was pared by 11 bases and J by 1 base, with 17 bases between. Germline V gene lookup returns CDR1 MDHEN and CDR2 SYDVKM. The CDR3 loop spans 15 amino acids. The CDR3 sequence is CAAHGSVMNTGELFF. The CDR3 DNA follows: TGTGCCGCCCACGGGAGTGTAATGAACACCGGGGAGCTGTTTTTT.

This chain links TRBV4-1 with TRBJ2-1, with TRBD2 matching 8 bases. Germline V gene lookup returns CDR1 MGHRA and CDR2 YSYEKL. J lost 2 bases, V lost 4 bases, and 7 bases had no gene match. This CDR3 has 16 residues. The CDR3 DNA is TGCGCCAGCAGCCCGACGGGGGGGGTTCCCTACAATGAGCAGTTCTTC. This encodes CASSPTGGVPYNEQFF.

The chain combines TRBV29-1 with TRBJ2-1; no firm D call. CDR3 size: 14 residues. Germline V lookup: CDR1 SQVTM, CDR2 ANQGSEA. With 5 bases removed from V and 0 bases from J, the gap between germline ends came to 11 bases. CDR3: CSVSRVSSYNEQFF. The CDR3 nucleotides are TGCAGCGTTAGCCGCGTGAGCTCCTACAATGAGCAGTTCTTC.

CDR3 sequence (DNA): TGTGCCAGCAGACGTGCGGGGGGCGCTCAGCCCCAGCATTTT. Its translation: CASRRAGGAQPQHF. The chain combines TRBV28 with TRBJ1-5; D is possibly TRBD1 (6 bases). This CDR3 contains 14 residues. Looked up from germline, CDR1 is MDHEN and CDR2 is SYDVKM. The V end was cut by 6 bases, the J end by 6 bases, with 15 bases between.

This chain joins TRBV5-1 and TRBJ2-5; 9 bases map to TRBD2. J gave up 9 bases and V 3 bases, and 21 bases lay outside the gene matches. CDR1 is SGHRS and CDR2 is YFSETQ in the germline V gene. CDR3 length: 18 amino acids. CDR3 amino acids: CASSSLSLSGRTGGAQYF. As DNA, the CDR3 is TGCGCCAGCAGCTCCCTTAGCTTAAGCGGGAGGACCGGAGGGGCCCAGTACTTC.

This clone was recorded once. The V gene is TRBV18, the J gene TRBJ2-7, with D perhaps matching TRBD2 (5 bases). Per germline, CDR1 KGHSH and CDR2 LQKENI. V was clipped by 3 bases and J by 4 bases, with 10 bases between them. CDR3 length: 13 residues. The CDR3 reads CASSPNPGYEQYF. CDR3 nucleotides: TGTGCCAGCTCACCCAACCCGGGGTACGAGCAGTACTTC.